The clone carrying this TCR beta chain was seen a handful of times. Its cognate antigen is unknown. This sample was taken from a study of naive and memory T cell subsets. The V gene's germline CDR1 is SGHDT and CDR2 YYEEEE. V lost 2 bases and J lost 2; bases outside the gene matches: 13. This CDR3 is 19 amino acids long. Study outcomes and limitations: Naive and memory subsets had different power law exponents for TCR abundance. There was no ground truth to check naive and memory subset results. Clonotypes here are unpaired alpha or beta chain sequences. A few larger clonotypes appeared in naive repertoires, especially CD8, possibly memory cells re-expressing CD45RA. Gini index rose across naive, CM, EM and EMRA in CD4 and CD8.

Two oligonucleotides, mixed equimolar, formed the beta constant-region primer covering TRBC1 and TRBC2. Four rounds of PCR amplified the ligated cDNA using nested alpha and beta constant-region primers plus SP2. TCRdb re-derived calls from the UMI-ligation and nested PCR reads in MiXCR, one entry per CDR3 protein. This sample has approximately 100,000 distinct CDR3 sequences, with approximately 15% found just once. The genes are TRBV5-6 and TRBJ2-1; 10 bases agree with TRBD2. This sequence was found in a human donor in good health. Sequencing was carried out using naive CD8+ T cells from blood. The CDR3 region is CASSFSLAGAESAYNEQFF. The CDR3, as DNA: TGTGCCAGCAGCTTCAGTCTAGCGGGGGCTGAAAGCGCCTACAATGAGCAGTTCTTC.